Reported below is one T cell receptor beta chain. This entry belongs to a study of blood T cell repertoires in COVID-19. The CDR3 is 15 amino acids. The ends were cut back, 2 bases at V and 1 base at J, with 11 bases in the middle. In germline, CDR1 is KGHSH, CDR2 LQKENI. The data were produced by immunoSEQ multiplex PCR, yet TCRdb's version contains in-frame clones alone and is incomplete. The sample records roughly 380,000 clones, over 65% being singletons. The origin of this receptor is a human donor with acute or convalescent COVID-19. The donor label of this sample is uncertain. The chain has TRBV18 and TRBJ2-5; D is unclear. The specimen sequenced was peripheral blood. The CDR3 DNA reads as TGTGCCAGCTCACCAAACGCCAGGTTCCAAGAGACCCAGTACTTC. Its translation: CASSPNARFQETQYF.